This TCR beta chain was retrieved from a study of cytomegalovirus exposure and HLA in healthy donors. Findings of the study overall: Researchers reported in a later analysis that common viral pathogens appeared linked to several top clusters.

Note on this clone: Its antigen is as yet unknown.

The PCR employed 60 Vbeta primers together with 13 Jbeta primers. The table came from immunoSEQ multiplex PCR; TCRdb's copy has only in-frame clones and leaves some out. The sample records about 180,000 clones, around 75% being singletons. The V end lost 3 bases, the J end lost 2 bases, and 10 bases lay between the germline ends. Germline lookup yields CDR1 MNHEY and CDR2 SMNVEV (reference sequence). The CDR3 is made up of 14 amino acids. The source of this sequence is a male donor in good health and CMV-seronegative. The chain couples TRBV27 to TRBJ1-1; D might be TRBD1 (5 bases). The sequenced sample was PBMCs. The CDR3 coding sequence is TGTGCCAGCAGTTTTAGGGGCGGTAACACTGAAGCTTTCTTT. Its protein product is CASSFRGGNTEAFF.